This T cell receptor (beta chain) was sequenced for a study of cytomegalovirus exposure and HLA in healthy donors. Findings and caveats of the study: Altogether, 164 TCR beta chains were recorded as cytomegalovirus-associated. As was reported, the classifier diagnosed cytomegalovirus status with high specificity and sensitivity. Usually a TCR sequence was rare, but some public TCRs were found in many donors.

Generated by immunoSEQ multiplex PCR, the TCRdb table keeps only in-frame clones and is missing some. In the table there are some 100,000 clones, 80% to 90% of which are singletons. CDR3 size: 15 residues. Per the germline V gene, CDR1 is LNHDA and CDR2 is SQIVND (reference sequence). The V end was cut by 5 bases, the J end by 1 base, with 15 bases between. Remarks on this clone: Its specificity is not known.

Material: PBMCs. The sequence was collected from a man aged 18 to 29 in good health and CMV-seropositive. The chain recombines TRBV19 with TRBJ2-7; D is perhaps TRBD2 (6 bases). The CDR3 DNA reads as TGTGCCAGTAGTGGCGGGACTCTTAGTTCCTACGAGCAGTACTTC. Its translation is CASSGGTLSSYEQYF.